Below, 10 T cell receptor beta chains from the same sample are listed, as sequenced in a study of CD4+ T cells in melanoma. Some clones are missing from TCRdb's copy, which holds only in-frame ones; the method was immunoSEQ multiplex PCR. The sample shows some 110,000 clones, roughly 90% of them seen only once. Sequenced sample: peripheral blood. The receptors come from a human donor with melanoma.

CDR3 sequence (DNA): TGTGCCAGCAGCTTGGCAGGCGTGGGGTATAATTCACCCCTCCACTTT. Translating it yields CASSLAGVGYNSPLHF. The V call is TRBV5-6, the J call TRBJ1-6; D is unclear. The V end was cut by 0 bases, the J end by 4 bases, with 11 bases between. The CDR3 sequence is 16 residues long. CDR1 is SGHDT and CDR2 is YYEEEE in the germline V gene.

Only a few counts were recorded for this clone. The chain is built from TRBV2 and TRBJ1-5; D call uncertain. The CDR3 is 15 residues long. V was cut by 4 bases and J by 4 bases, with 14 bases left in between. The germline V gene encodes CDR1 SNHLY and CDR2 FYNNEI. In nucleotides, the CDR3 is TGTGCCAGCAGTGTGGACGCCACGGGGAATCAGCCCCAGCATTTT. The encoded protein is CASSVDATGNQPQHF. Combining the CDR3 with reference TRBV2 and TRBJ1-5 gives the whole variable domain EPEVTQTPSHQVTQMGQEVILRCVPISNHLYFYWYRQILGQKVEFLVSFYNNEISEKSEIFDDQFSVERPDGSNFTLKIRSTKLEDSAMYFCASSVDATGNQPQHFGDGTRLSIL.

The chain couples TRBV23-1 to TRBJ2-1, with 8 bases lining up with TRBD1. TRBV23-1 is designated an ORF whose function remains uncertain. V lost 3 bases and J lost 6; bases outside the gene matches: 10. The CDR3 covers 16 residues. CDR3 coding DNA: TGCGCCAGCAGTCAGCAGACAGGGGTTGGTATCAATGAGCAGTTCTTC. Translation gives CASSQQTGVGINEQFF.

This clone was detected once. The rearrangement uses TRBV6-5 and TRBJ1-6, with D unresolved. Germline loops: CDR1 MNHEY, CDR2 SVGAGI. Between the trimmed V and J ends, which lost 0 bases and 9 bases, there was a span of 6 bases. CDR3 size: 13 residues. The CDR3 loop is CASSYSGTSPLHF. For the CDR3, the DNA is TGTGCCAGCAGTTACTCCGGTACTTCACCCCTCCACTTT.

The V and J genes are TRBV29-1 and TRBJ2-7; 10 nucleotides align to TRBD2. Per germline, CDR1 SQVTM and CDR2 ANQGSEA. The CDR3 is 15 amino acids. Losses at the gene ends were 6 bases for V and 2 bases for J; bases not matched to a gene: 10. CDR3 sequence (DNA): TGCAGCGTGCTAAAACTAGCGGGAATTACCTACGAGCAGTACTTC. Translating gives CSVLKLAGITYEQYF.

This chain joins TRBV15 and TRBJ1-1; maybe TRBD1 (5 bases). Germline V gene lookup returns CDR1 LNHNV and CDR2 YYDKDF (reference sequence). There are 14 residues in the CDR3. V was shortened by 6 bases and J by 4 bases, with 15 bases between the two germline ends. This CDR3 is CATSIGHSPTEAFF. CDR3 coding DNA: TGTGCCACCAGTATAGGACATTCCCCCACTGAAGCTTTCTTT.

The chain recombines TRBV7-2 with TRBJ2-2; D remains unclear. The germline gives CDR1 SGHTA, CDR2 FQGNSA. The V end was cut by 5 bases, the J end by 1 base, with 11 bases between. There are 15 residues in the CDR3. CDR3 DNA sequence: TGTGCCAGCAGCCTCAGAGTGGGGAACACCGGGGAGCTGTTTTTT. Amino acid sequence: CASSLRVGNTGELFF.

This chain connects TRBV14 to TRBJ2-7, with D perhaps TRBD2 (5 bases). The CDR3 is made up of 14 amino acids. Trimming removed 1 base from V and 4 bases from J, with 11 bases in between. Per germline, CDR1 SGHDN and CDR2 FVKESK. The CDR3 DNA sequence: TGTGCCAGCAGCCAAGCTCCCGGGAATTACGAGCAGTACTTC. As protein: CASSQAPGNYEQYF.

CDR3 sequence reads: CASRAGSINYGYTF. CDR3 coding DNA: TGTGCCAGTAGGGCAGGGAGCATTAACTATGGCTACACCTTC. The genes are TRBV19 and TRBJ1-2; D possibly corresponds to TRBD1 (5 bases). Trimming took 6 bases from V and 1 from J, leaving 12 bases between them. Germline V gene lookup returns CDR1 LNHDA and CDR2 SQIVND (reference sequence). CDR3 length: 14 amino acids.

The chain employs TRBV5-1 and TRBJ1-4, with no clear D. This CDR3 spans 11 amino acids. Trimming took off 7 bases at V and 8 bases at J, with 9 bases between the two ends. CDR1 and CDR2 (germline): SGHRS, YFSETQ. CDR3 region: CASRLGEKLFF. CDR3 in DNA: TGCGCCAGCCGCCTCGGGGAAAAACTGTTTTTT.